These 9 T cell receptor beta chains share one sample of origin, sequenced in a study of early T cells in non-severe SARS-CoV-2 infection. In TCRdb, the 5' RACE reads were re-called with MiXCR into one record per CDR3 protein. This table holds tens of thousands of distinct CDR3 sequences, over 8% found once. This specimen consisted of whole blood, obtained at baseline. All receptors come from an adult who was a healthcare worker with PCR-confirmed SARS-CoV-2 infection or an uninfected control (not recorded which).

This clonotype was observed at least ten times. CDR3 sequence: CASSSSLDRAGYEQYF. The CDR3 DNA sequence: TGTGCCAGCAGCTCCTCCTTGGACAGGGCCGGCTACGAGCAGTACTTC. V is TRBV6-5 and J is TRBJ2-7; 8 nucleotides line up with TRBD1. The CDR3 runs to 16 residues. In germline, CDR1 is MNHEY, CDR2 SVGAGI. J gave up 3 bases and V 6 bases, and 13 bases lay outside the gene matches.

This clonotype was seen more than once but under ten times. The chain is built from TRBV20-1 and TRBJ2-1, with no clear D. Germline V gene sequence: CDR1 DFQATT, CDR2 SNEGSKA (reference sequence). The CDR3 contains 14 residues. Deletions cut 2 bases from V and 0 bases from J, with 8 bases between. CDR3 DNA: TGCAGTGCTAGATCCAGGAGCTCCTACAATGAGCAGTTCTTC. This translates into CSARSRSSYNEQFF.

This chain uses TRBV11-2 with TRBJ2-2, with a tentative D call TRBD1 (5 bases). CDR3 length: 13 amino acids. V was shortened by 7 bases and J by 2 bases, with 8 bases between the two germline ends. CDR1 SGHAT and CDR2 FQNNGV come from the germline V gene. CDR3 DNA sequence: TGTGCCAGCAAAGACAGAAACACCGGGGAGCTGTTTTTT. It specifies CASKDRNTGELFF. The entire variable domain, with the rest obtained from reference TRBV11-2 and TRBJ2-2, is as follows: EAGVAQSPRYKIIEKRQSVAFWCNPISGHATLYWYQQILGQGPKLLIQFQNNGVVDDSQLPKDRFSAERLKGVDSTLKIQPAKLEDSAVYLCASKDRNTGELFFGEGSRLTVL.

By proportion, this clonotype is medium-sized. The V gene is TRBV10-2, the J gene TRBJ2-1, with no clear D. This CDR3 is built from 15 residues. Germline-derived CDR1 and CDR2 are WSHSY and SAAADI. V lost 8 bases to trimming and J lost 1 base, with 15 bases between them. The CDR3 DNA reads TGCGCCAGCGGACCACCTAGTCGGTCCTACAATGAGCAGTTCTTC. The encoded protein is CASGPPSRSYNEQFF.

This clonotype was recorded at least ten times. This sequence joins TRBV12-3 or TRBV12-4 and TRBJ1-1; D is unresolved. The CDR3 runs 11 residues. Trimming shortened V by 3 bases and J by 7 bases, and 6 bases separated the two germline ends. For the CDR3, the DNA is TGTGCCAGCAGTTTGTACGGTGAAGCTTTCTTT. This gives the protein CASSLYGEAFF.

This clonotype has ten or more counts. The chain's CDR3 is CASSLLGGYGYTF. CDR3 nucleotide sequence: TGTGCCAGCAGCCTACTTGGAGGCTATGGCTACACCTTC. The V call is TRBV3-1, the J call TRBJ1-2; no clear D gene. Trimming left V 4 bases short and J 4 bases short, with 10 bases between. Per the germline V gene, CDR1 is LGHDT and CDR2 is YNNKEL (reference sequence). The CDR3 is 13 amino acids.

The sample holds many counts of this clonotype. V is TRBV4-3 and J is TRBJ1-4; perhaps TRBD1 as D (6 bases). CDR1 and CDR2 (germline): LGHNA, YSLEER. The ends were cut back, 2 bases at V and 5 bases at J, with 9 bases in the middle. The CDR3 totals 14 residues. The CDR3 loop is CASSQLQGNEKLFF. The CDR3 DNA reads TGCGCCAGCAGCCAACTACAGGGAAATGAAAAACTGTTTTTT.

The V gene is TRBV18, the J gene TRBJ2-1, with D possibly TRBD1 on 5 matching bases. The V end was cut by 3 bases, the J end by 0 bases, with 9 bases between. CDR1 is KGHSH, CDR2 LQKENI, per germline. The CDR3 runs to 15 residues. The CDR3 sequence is CASSPMDTSYNEQFF. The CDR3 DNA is TGTGCCAGCTCACCTATGGACACCTCCTACAATGAGCAGTTCTTC.

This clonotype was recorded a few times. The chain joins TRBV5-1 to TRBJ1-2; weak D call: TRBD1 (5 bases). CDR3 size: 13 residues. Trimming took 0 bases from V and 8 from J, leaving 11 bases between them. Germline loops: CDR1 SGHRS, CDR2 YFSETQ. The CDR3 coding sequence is TGCGCCAGCAGCTTGGAGACAGCTTACGGCTACACCTTC. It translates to CASSLETAYGYTF.